The next 9 T cell receptor beta chains were all read from a single sample in a study of neurological immune-mediated disorders. A single record per CDR3 protein comes from TCRdb applying MiXCR to the 5' RACE reads. The sample includes tens of thousands of distinct CDR3 sequences, roughly 9.5% of them seen just once. The specimen sequenced was PBMCs. The receptors stem from a man aged 45-65 years in good health.

This clonotype was counted many times. The rearrangement uses TRBV24-1 and TRBJ2-3, with TRBD2 matching over 8 bases. The V gene's germline CDR1 is KGHDR and CDR2 SFDVKD. This CDR3 comprises 17 residues. The V segment lost 3 bases and the J segment 4 bases; nucleotides outside the gene matches: 11. The CDR3 loop is CATSDDHPGLVADTQYF. The CDR3 bases are TGTGCCACCAGTGATGATCATCCGGGACTAGTGGCAGATACGCAGTATTTT.

In its sample, this clonotype was seen many times. The J gene is TRBJ2-3, the V gene TRBV5-1, with D uncertain. This CDR3 region has 14 residues. The germline V gene encodes CDR1 SGHRS and CDR2 YFSETQ. Trimming shortened V by 4 bases and J by 3 bases, and 12 bases separated the two germline ends. The CDR3 loop reads CASSLKPGTDTQYF. In DNA, the CDR3 is TGCGCCAGCAGCCTCAAGCCCGGTACAGATACGCAGTATTTT.

Note on this clonotype: A read error is possible here, since a much larger clone lies one base away. The V call is TRBV7-3, the J call TRBJ2-1, with no clear D. There are 12 residues in the CDR3. From germline, CDR1 is SGHTA and CDR2 FQGTGA. V lost 5 bases and J 11 bases, leaving 13 bases between the germline ends. This chain's CDR3 is CASSEWSKKQFF. The DNA for the CDR3 is TGTGCCAGCAGCGAGTGGAGTAAGAAGCAGTTCTTC.

Concerning this clonotype itself: This clone may be a read error of a much larger clone one base away. This rearrangement joins TRBV6-2 or TRBV6-3 to TRBJ1-5, with D possibly matching TRBD1 (5 bases). Germline V lookup: CDR1 MNHEY, CDR2 SVGEGT. The CDR3 sequence is 15 residues long. The CDR3 DNA sequence: TGTGCCAGCAGTCCTGAAGGGGCCAGGCATCAGCCCCGGCATTTT. Translated: CASSPEGARHQPRHF.

This clonotype was seen repeatedly, ten times or more. This chain links TRBV7-2 with TRBJ1-5; 7 bases line up with TRBD1. Per germline, CDR1 SGHTA and CDR2 FQGNSA. The CDR3 runs 14 residues. The J segment lost 2 bases and the V segment lost 5 bases, leaving 3 bases of the junction unmatched. The CDR3 coding sequence is TGTGCCAGCAGCCTCGACAGGGGCAATCAGCCCCAGCATTTT. This sequence encodes CASSLDRGNQPQHF. The full variable domain, with the rest looked up from reference TRBV7-2 and TRBJ1-5, is GAGVSQSPSNKVTEKGKDVELRCDPISGHTALYWYRQSLGQGLEFLIYFQGNSAPDKSGLPSDRFSAERTGGSVSTLTIQRTQQEDSAVYLCASSLDRGNQPQHFGDGTRLSIL.

This clonotype was detected ten times or more. The chain combines TRBV2 with TRBJ2-1, with 9 bases fitting TRBD2. The V gene's germline CDR1 is SNHLY and CDR2 FYNNEI. After removal of 7 bases from V and 5 bases from J, the junction contained 6 bases not matched to a gene. The CDR3 loop spans 14 amino acids. CDR3 in amino acids: CASNQLAGNNEQFF. CDR3 DNA sequence: TGTGCCAGCAATCAACTAGCGGGCAACAATGAGCAGTTCTTC.

On this clonotype itself: Since a much larger clone is just one base distant, this may be a read error. The chain carries TRBV2 and TRBJ1-1, with D possibly matching TRBD1 (6 bases). CDR3 length: 13 amino acids. Germline V gene data show CDR1 as SNHLY and CDR2 as FYNNEI. CDR3 protein: CVTLRQGRTEAFF. CDR3 DNA sequence: TGTGTCACCTTGCGGCAGGGGAGGACTGAAGCTTTCTTT.

This clonotype occurred many times. The chain links TRBV5-1 to TRBJ1-1; no firm D call. Germline loops: CDR1 SGHRS, CDR2 YFSETQ. The length of the CDR3 is 14 residues. Trimming cost V 1 base and J 1 base, with 8 bases left between them. CDR3 DNA: TGCGCCAGCAGCTTGCCTCAAAGGAACACTGAAGCTTTCTTT. Residues: CASSLPQRNTEAFF.

At least ten counts were recorded for this clonotype. This chain links TRBV5-1 with TRBJ1-2; 7 bases are shared with TRBD1. V lost 4 bases to trimming and J lost 3 bases; unmatched junction nucleotides: 6. This CDR3 comprises 14 residues. In germline, CDR1 is SGHRS, CDR2 YFSETQ. CDR3: CASSEGQSDYGYTF. In DNA, the CDR3 is TGCGCCAGCAGCGAGGGACAGTCTGACTATGGCTACACCTTC.